What follows are 8 T cell receptor beta chains derived from one specimen sequenced in a study of cytomegalovirus exposure and HLA in healthy donors (dated by TCRdb to between 2016 and 2019). The library relied on the immunoSEQ multiplex PCR assay. For the multiplex PCR, a mixture combining 60 forward primers for TCR Vbeta segments and 13 reverse primers for TCR Jbeta segments was used. TCRdb mirrors the immuneACCESS table, restricted to in-frame sequences. Some clones are absent from its copies; in checked studies, under half trace to an unresolved V gene, and the reason for the others is unknown. For this sample the table gives roughly 140,000 clones, of which 60% to 80% were detected only once. The top ten hold 0.5% to 0.85% of the sample. The sequenced sample consisted of PBMCs. These receptors originate from a male donor in good health and CMV-seronegative.

The chain employs TRBV10-3 and TRBJ1-5; TRBD1 matches 10 bases. This CDR3 spans 15 amino acids. Germline V lookup: CDR1 ENHRY, CDR2 SYGVKD. With 6 bases clipped from V and 2 bases from J, the junction kept 4 bases outside the gene matches. CDR3 nucleotide sequence: TGTGCCATCAGGGGGACAGGGGAGGGCAATCAGCCCCAGCATTTT. Translating gives CAIRGTGEGNQPQHF.

This chain uses TRBV5-1 with TRBJ1-4; the match to TRBD1 covers 9 bases. V shed 4 bases and J 3 bases; nucleotides not matched to a gene: 4. Germline V gene data show CDR1 as SGHRS and CDR2 as YFSETQ. The CDR3 extends over 15 amino acids. CDR3 in amino acids: CASSGQGQANEKLFF. DNA of the CDR3: TGCGCCAGCAGCGGACAGGGGCAGGCTAATGAAAAACTGTTTTTT.

The gene calls are TRBV5-1 and TRBJ2-7; D unresolved. Trimming took 4 bases from V and 1 from J, leaving 12 bases between them. Germline lookup yields CDR1 SGHRS and CDR2 YFSETQ. The CDR3 loop spans 14 amino acids. The CDR3 region has the DNA TGCGCCAGCAGCCCATACAGTGGTTCCTACGAGCAGTACTTC. Translated: CASSPYSGSYEQYF.

This sequence joins TRBV5-6 and TRBJ2-5; TRBD1 agrees at 9 bases. The CDR3 covers 16 residues. Germline trimming cut 0 bases from V and 5 bases from J; bases unmatched to any gene: 8. Germline V CDR1 and CDR2: SGHDT, YYEEEE. The CDR3 spells CASSLGGNRGQETQYF. CDR3 bases: TGTGCCAGCAGCTTGGGTGGGAACAGGGGGCAGGAGACCCAGTACTTC.

This rearrangement joins TRBV18 to TRBJ2-5, with 10 bases lining up with TRBD1. Near its end, the DNA agrees better with TRBJ2-7, so the J call may be wrong. The CDR3 runs 15 residues. The germline V gene has CDR1 KGHSH and CDR2 LQKENI. CDR3 protein: CASSPGTGVPYEQYF. CDR3 bases: TGTGCCAGCTCACCAGGGACAGGGGTTCCTTACGAGCAGTACTTC.

This clone was detected once. The rearrangement uses TRBV18 and TRBJ1-5, with 7 bases aligning to TRBD1. Germline V gene lookup returns CDR1 KGHSH and CDR2 LQKENI. V was pared by 5 bases and J by 0 bases, with 7 bases of the junction left unmatched. This CDR3 has 16 amino acids. The CDR3 loop reads CASSWGTAISNQPQHF. CDR3 nucleotide sequence: TGTGCCAGCTCATGGGGGACAGCGATTAGCAATCAGCCCCAGCATTTT.

The chain has TRBV18 and TRBJ1-1, with D maybe TRBD1 (5 bases). The CDR3 covers 16 residues. In germline, CDR1 is KGHSH, CDR2 LQKENI. Trimming pared 3 bases from V and 1 base from J, leaving 15 bases between. CDR3 protein: CASSPLQGRGNTEAFF. The CDR3, as DNA: TGTGCCAGCTCACCCCTCCAGGGAAGGGGGAACACTGAAGCTTTCTTT.

This chain uses TRBV23-1 with TRBJ2-6; 7 bases match TRBD2. TRBV23-1 is an ORF for which the function is uncertain. The CDR3 has 17 residues. Trimming took 2 bases from V and 1 from J; bases not matched to a gene: 5. The CDR3 nucleotides read TGCGCCAGCAGTCAAGTCTGGGAGGGGTCTGGGGCCAACGTCCTGACTTTC. Its protein product is CASSQVWEGSGANVLTF.